The 10 T cell receptor beta chains reported below all come from one sample, sequenced in a study of shared clonotypes between healthy human individuals (dated by TCRdb to 2018 to 2021). To prepare the library, the immunoSEQ multiplex PCR assay was applied. TCRdb stores this immuneACCESS table with in-frame sequences only. Part of the clones is absent; in the studies checked, under half of the shortfall reflects unresolved V genes, and no reason is known for the rest. The sample table holds about 530,000 clones, of which about three quarters were seen once. The biggest ten clones account for 12% of the sample. Sequenced: PBMCs. The receptor source for this set is a woman aged 40 to 50 in good health. Some clones in this sample may be carry-over from other donors' samples.

CDR3 sequence reads: CASSVVHGGILAGELFF. In DNA, the CDR3 is TGTGCCAGCAGCGTAGTTCACGGGGGAATCTTGGCCGGGGAGCTGTTTTTT. This chain links TRBV9 with TRBJ2-2, with a weak D call TRBD2 (6 bases). The CDR3 covers 17 residues. Looked up from germline, CDR1 is SGDLS and CDR2 is YYNGEE. Trimming removed 0 bases from V and 6 bases from J, with 18 bases in between.

The rearrangement uses TRBV28 and TRBJ1-5; a possible D gene is TRBD1 (6 bases). The CDR3 runs 15 residues. V lost 4 bases to trimming and J lost 5 bases, with 15 bases between them. The germline V gene encodes CDR1 MDHEN and CDR2 SYDVKM. This chain's CDR3 is CASSYTGYQDQPQHF. CDR3 nucleotides: TGTGCCAGCAGTTATACAGGGTATCAGGATCAGCCCCAGCATTTT. The complete variable domain, with remaining parts taken from reference TRBV28 and TRBJ1-5, reads DVKVTQSSRYLVKRTGEKVFLECVQDMDHENMFWYRQDPGLGLRLIYFSYDVKMKEKGDIPEGYSVSREKKERFSLILESASTNQTSMYLCASSYTGYQDQPQHFGDGTRLSIL.

This chain links TRBV5-4 with TRBJ2-2; D gene unclear. The CDR3 sequence is 15 residues long. Trimming shortened V by 0 bases and J by 0 bases, and 6 bases separated the two germline ends. CDR1 SGHNT and CDR2 YYREEE come from the germline V gene (reference sequence). In DNA, the CDR3 is TGTGCCAGCAGCTTGGGGCAGCCGAACACCGGGGAGCTGTTTTTT. Protein product: CASSLGQPNTGELFF.

With regard to this clone: Additional DNA sequences in this sample encode the identical CDR3. This chain links TRBV7-9 with TRBJ2-3; no reliable D call. The germline CDR1 and CDR2 sequences are SEHNR and FQNEAQ (reference sequence). V was shortened by 6 bases and J by 0 bases, with 13 bases between the two germline ends. CDR3 length equals 15 residues. The CDR3, as DNA: TGTGCCAGCAGTCCCGATGAGAGTAGCACAGATACGCAGTATTTT. It is translated as CASSPDESSTDTQYF. Full variable domain (outside the CDR3, taken from reference TRBV7-9 and TRBJ2-3): DTGVSQNPRHKITKRGQNVTFRCDPISEHNRLYWYRQTLGQGPEFLTYFQNEAQLEKSRLLSDRFSAERPKGSFSTLEIQRTEQGDSAMYLCASSPDESSTDTQYFGPGTRLTVL.

This chain uses TRBV6-1 with TRBJ2-7; tentative D call: TRBD2 (6 bases). The germline V gene has CDR1 MNHNS and CDR2 SASEGT. CDR3 length: 14 amino acids. V was clipped by 7 bases and J by 0 bases, with 13 bases between them. The CDR3 DNA follows: TGTGCCAGCACGTGGGGGGTGACCTCCTACGAGCAGTACTTC. Translating it yields CASTWGVTSYEQYF.

The chain couples TRBV14 to TRBJ2-7, with D possibly being TRBD1 or TRBD2 (5 bases each). The CDR3 length is 15 residues. Germline CDR1 and CDR2: SGHDN and FVKESK. The germline V and J ends were trimmed by 1 base and 2 bases, with 12 bases remaining between them. DNA for the CDR3: TGTGCCAGCAGCCAAGTTGCTGGGGGAGCCTACGAGCAGTACTTC. Translating it yields CASSQVAGGAYEQYF.

This clone turned up a few times. The gene calls are TRBV14 and TRBJ2-3, with TRBD1 identical over 7 bases. This CDR3 contains 13 residues. Trimming cost V 4 bases and J 5 bases; bases outside gene matches: 3. Germline CDR1 reads SGHDN; CDR2 reads FVKESK. This CDR3 reads CASSRNRGDTQYF. The CDR3 DNA reads as TGTGCCAGCAGCCGGAACAGGGGAGATACGCAGTATTTT.

This sequence joins TRBV12-5 and TRBJ2-2; no definite D call. CDR1 LGHNT and CDR2 FRNRAP come from the germline V gene. Trimming left V 0 bases short and J 4 bases short, with 9 bases between. This CDR3 contains 15 residues. The CDR3 loop is CASGLVIRSTGELFF. The CDR3 DNA reads as TGTGCTAGTGGTTTGGTAATACGTTCCACCGGGGAGCTGTTTTTT.

This clone was counted at least ten times. The CDR3 DNA follows: TGTGCCATCAGTGAGTTGGGGCAGTCCGGTAATTCACCCCTCCACTTT. It codes for CAISELGQSGNSPLHF. This chain links TRBV10-3 with TRBJ1-6; D perhaps matches TRBD1 (5 bases). CDR1 is ENHRY and CDR2 is SYGVKD in the germline V gene. Trimming took off 1 base at V and 6 bases at J, with 13 bases between the two ends. The CDR3 covers 16 residues.

The CDR3 region is CASSPRGRTETQYF. CDR3 coding DNA: TGTGCCAGCTCACCAAGAGGCAGGACAGAGACCCAGTACTTC. This rearrangement joins TRBV18 to TRBJ2-5; D is uncertain. Per germline, CDR1 KGHSH and CDR2 LQKENI. CDR3 length: 14 amino acids. V lost 2 bases, J lost 4 bases, and 11 bases lay in between.